The rows below give T cell receptor beta chains drawn from one sample of a study of blood T cells in healthy people across ages. TCRdb re-called the 5' RACE reads with MiXCR, one entry per CDR3 protein. The data hold hundreds of thousands of distinct CDR3 sequences, with approximately 25% observed a single time. These data were also filed under a second study, of T cells of mothers and their children.

Sequencing was done on a sample of blood. These receptors came from a boy younger than 18 in good health. Each CDR3 is given with its conserved first and last residue. A D gene is named only where the DNA matches it firmly. Part of the rows lack a size; the others show once, few, many or a class for expanded clones.

j_call v_call d_call clone_size cdr3_aa cdr3_nt
TRBJ2-7 TRBV18 TRBD1 few CASSQSTGTGHYEQYF TGTGCCAGCTCGCAAAGTACCGGGACAGGTCATTACGAGCAGTACTTC
TRBJ2-7 TRBV25-1 TRBD1 NA CASTTGQGLYEQYF TGTGCCAGCACCACGGGACAGGGCCTCTACGAGCAGTACTTC
TRBJ2-7 TRBV28 NA NA CAGGRTGFYEQYF TGTGCCGGTGGAAGGACCGGGTTCTACGAGCAGTACTTC
TRBJ1-1 TRBV12-3/TRBV12-4 NA few CASTRQRNTEAFF TGTGCCAGCACCAGACAGAGGAACACTGAAGCTTTCTTT
TRBJ2-7 TRBV29-1 TRBD1 NA CSVEDRGQGIYEQYF TGCAGCGTTGAAGATCGAGGACAGGGGATCTACGAGCAGTACTTC
TRBJ2-1 TRBV7-8 NA NA CASTPLRLYNEQFF TGTGCCAGCACCCCCTTACGACTCTACAATGAGCAGTTCTTC
TRBJ1-1 TRBV3-1 NA NA CASSQPGEAFF TGTGCCAGCAGTCAGCCGGGGGAAGCTTTCTTT
TRBJ2-2 TRBV29-1 NA NA CSVLPGSGELFF TGCAGCGTTCTCCCAGGGTCCGGGGAGCTGTTTTTT
TRBJ2-3 TRBV2 NA once CAWGAANTQYF TGTGCCTGGGGGGCAGCAAATACGCAGTATTTT
TRBJ1-3 TRBV6-5 TRBD1 NA CASSDSGGGSGNTIYF TGTGCCAGCAGTGACTCAGGGGGCGGGAGTGGAAACACCATATATTTT
TRBJ2-3 TRBV5-1 NA few CASSLGVLGNTQYF TGCGCCAGCAGCTTGGGAGTGCTTGGGAATACGCAGTATTTT
TRBJ2-2 TRBV6-5 TRBD2 few CAGRRLADTGELFF TGTGCCGGCAGGAGACTAGCGGACACCGGGGAGCTGTTTTTT
TRBJ2-1 TRBV4-3 NA NA CASSQDHGRRNNEQSF TGCGCCAGCAGCCAAGATCACGGACGGAGGAACAATGAGCAGTCCTTC
TRBJ2-5 TRBV30 NA few CAWSPAETQYF TGTGCCTGGAGTCCCGCAGAGACCCAGTACTTC
TRBJ1-2 TRBV7-2 TRBD1 few CASSLGGGGGENYGYTF TGTGCCAGCAGCTTAGGAGGTGGAGGGGGCGAGAACTATGGCTACACCTTC
TRBJ2-1 TRBV5-1 NA NA CASSLRGGRGEQFF TGCGCCAGCAGCTTAAGAGGGGGGCGAGGTGAGCAGTTCTTC
TRBJ2-1 TRBV7-8 NA NA CASSFVGGAGRGPYNEQFF TGTGCCAGCAGCTTTGTGGGGGGGGCAGGACGGGGTCCTTACAATGAGCAGTTCTTC
TRBJ2-1 TRBV28 TRBD1 few CASSLSGTGGLRFF TGTGCCAGCAGTTTATCCGGGACAGGGGGTTTACGGTTCTTC
TRBJ2-1 TRBV19 NA NA CASSQAGTRDNEQFF TGTGCCAGTAGCCAAGCCGGGACACGAGACAATGAGCAGTTCTTC
TRBJ1-1 TRBV6-1 NA NA CASSSPGENTEAFF TGTGCCAGCAGTTCCCCAGGGGAGAACACTGAAGCTTTCTTT
TRBJ2-1 TRBV4-1 NA NA CASSPSRGGRFF TGCGCCAGCAGCCCGAGCCGGGGTGGACGGTTCTTC
TRBJ2-4 TRBV14 TRBD2 NA CASSTGGGGAIGKNIQYF TGTGCCAGCAGCACGGGAGGCGGGGGGGCGATCGGCAAAAACATTCAGTACTTC
TRBJ2-7 TRBV5-1 NA NA CASSLQGHSYEQYF TGCGCCAGCAGCCTACAGGGCCACTCCTACGAGCAGTACTTC
TRBJ2-1 TRBV6-2/TRBV6-3 TRBD2 few CASSRGGLMNEQFF TGTGCCAGTTCCCGGGGGGGACTGATGAATGAGCAGTTCTTC
TRBJ2-5 TRBV28 NA few CASSLPSTGPGETQYF TGTGCCAGCAGTTTGCCTTCAACAGGACCAGGGGAGACCCAGTACTTC
TRBJ2-1 TRBV4-3 TRBD2 few CASSQDRWTSGYNEQFF TGCGCCAGCAGCCAAGATAGGTGGACTAGCGGATACAATGAGCAGTTCTTC
TRBJ2-7 TRBV28 TRBD2 many CASSTSGGLEYYEQYF TGTGCCAGCTCGACTAGCGGGGGGCTAGAATACTACGAGCAGTACTTC
TRBJ1-2 TRBV27 TRBD1 many CASSLLGDRKEIYTF TGTGCCAGCAGTTTATTAGGGGACAGGAAAGAAATTTACACCTTC
TRBJ2-7 TRBV11-2 TRBD1 NA CASRRQGSFLYEQYF TGTGCCAGCAGAAGACAGGGGTCGTTTTTATACGAGCAGTACTTC
TRBJ2-5 TRBV13 NA few CASSFWGTETQYF TGCGCCAGCAGCTTCTGGGGTACGGAGACCCAGTACTTC
TRBJ2-7 TRBV7-6 NA NA CASSFIGYEQYF TGTGCCAGCAGCTTCATTGGCTACGAGCAGTACTTC
TRBJ1-4 TRBV29-1 TRBD1 few CSAVDRAREKLFF TGCAGCGCTGTGGACAGGGCCCGGGAAAAACTGTTTTTT
TRBJ2-7 TRBV28 NA few CASSPPGHPGEQYF TGTGCCAGCAGTCCCCCTGGACACCCCGGCGAGCAGTACTTC
TRBJ2-7 TRBV6-6 NA NA CASSYYGGQGGEQYF TGTGCCAGCAGTTACTACGGGGGGCAAGGGGGCGAGCAGTACTTC
TRBJ2-7 TRBV20-1 NA few CSAREVNYRFEQYF TGCAGTGCTAGAGAGGTAAATTACAGGTTCGAGCAGTACTTC